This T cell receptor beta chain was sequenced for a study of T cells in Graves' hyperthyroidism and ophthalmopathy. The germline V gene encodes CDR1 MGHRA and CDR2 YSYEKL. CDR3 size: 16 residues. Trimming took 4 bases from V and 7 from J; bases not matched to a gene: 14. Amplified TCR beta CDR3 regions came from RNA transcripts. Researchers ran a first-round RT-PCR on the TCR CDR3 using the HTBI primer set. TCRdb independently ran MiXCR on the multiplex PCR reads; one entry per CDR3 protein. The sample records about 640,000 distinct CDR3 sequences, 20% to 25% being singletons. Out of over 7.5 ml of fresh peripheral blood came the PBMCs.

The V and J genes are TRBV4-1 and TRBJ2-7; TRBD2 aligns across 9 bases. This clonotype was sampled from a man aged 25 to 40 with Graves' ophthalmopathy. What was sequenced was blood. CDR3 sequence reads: CASSPLVAGALEEQYF. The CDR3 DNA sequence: TGCGCCAGCAGCCCGCTCGTAGCGGGGGCTTTGGAGGAGCAGTACTTC.